This entry features one T cell receptor (beta chain) sequence. Its specificity is not known. The data derive from a study of cytomegalovirus exposure and HLA in healthy donors. Study results and caveats: Most TCR sequences were seen very rarely across donors, but some public TCRs occurred in many. In the roughly 130 validation repertoires, a later analysis found that first-cohort TCR clusters tended to co-occur.

Repertoires were generated with immunoSEQ multiplex PCR, while TCRdb's copy carries only in-frame clones and drops some. The sample carries about 120,000 clones, about 83% recorded once. CDR3 length equals 15 residues. Germline V gene sequence: CDR1 SGHRS, CDR2 YFSETQ. V dropped 0 bases and J dropped 2 bases, with 8 bases sitting between them. This TCR came from a man between 18 and 35 years old in good health and CMV-seronegative. The V and J genes are TRBV5-1 and TRBJ2-2; maybe TRBD1 (5 bases). Material for sequencing was PBMCs. The CDR3 nucleotides read TGCGCCAGCAGCTTGGGACAGCCAAACACCGGGGAGCTGTTTTTT. Protein sequence: CASSLGQPNTGELFF.